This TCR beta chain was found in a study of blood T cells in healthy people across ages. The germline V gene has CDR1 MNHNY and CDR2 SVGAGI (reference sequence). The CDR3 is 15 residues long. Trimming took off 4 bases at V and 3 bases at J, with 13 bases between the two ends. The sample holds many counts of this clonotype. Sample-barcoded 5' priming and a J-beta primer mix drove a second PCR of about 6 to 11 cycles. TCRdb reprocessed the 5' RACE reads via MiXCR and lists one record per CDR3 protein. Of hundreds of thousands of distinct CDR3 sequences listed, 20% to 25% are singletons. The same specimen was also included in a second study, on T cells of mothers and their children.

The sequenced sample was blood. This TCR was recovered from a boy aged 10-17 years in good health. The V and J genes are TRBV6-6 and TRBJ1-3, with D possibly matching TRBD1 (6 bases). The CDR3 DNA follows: TGTGCCAGCAGTTTAAGGGGGACGAGTGGAAACACCATATATTTT. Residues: CASSLRGTSGNTIYF.